This is a list of T cell receptor beta chains from one sample in a study of cytomegalovirus exposure and HLA in healthy donors. Measured with immunoSEQ multiplex PCR; TCRdb has only the in-frame clones, and not every one. The table includes 150,000 to 180,000 clones, around 81% detected once. The specimen was PBMCs. Receptor source: a woman aged 40 to 50 in good health and CMV-seropositive. Each CDR3 is given with its conserved first and last residue. Each record gives: D gene, V gene, J gene, CDR3 length, clone size, CDR3 DNA, CDR3 protein. D genes are given only for firm matches. The listing skips clone size in some rows; elsewhere it reads once, few, many or a size class.

TRBD2	TRBV28	TRBJ2-2	18	.	TGTGCCAGCAGTTTACTCCTAGCGGGACCGGGCGCGACCGGGGAGCTGTTTTTT	CASSLLLAGPGATGELFF
TRBD2	TRBV30	TRBJ2-3	14	.	TGTGCCTGGAGGACTAGCGGGCCGACAGATACGCAGTATTTT	CAWRTSGPTDTQYF
.	TRBV7-3	TRBJ2-5	13	.	TGTGCCAGCAGCTCAGGGCGGCAAGAGACCCAGTACTTC	CASSSGRQETQYF
TRBD2	TRBV7-8	TRBJ2-1	15	.	TGTGCCAGCAGTAGCGGCGGGAGCTCCTACAATGAGCAGTTCTTC	CASSSGGSSYNEQFF
TRBD1	TRBV28	TRBJ2-1	15	.	TGTGCCAGCAGCCCCGGGACAGGGTACTACAATGAGCAGTTCTTC	CASSPGTGYYNEQFF
TRBD2	TRBV9	TRBJ2-3	15	.	TGTGCCAGCAGCGTAGTTAGCGGGAGTGCAGATACGCAGTATTTT	CASSVVSGSADTQYF
TRBD1	TRBV5-8	TRBJ2-3	17	.	TGTGCCAGCAGCTTACGGACAGGGGGCTTTAGCACAGATACGCAGTATTTT	CASSLRTGGFSTDTQYF
TRBD2	TRBV4-2	TRBJ2-7	16	.	TGTGCCAGCAGCCAAGACCCTAGCGGGAATTCCTACGAGCAGTACTTC	CASSQDPSGNSYEQYF
.	TRBV28	TRBJ1-2	14	few	TGTGCCAGCAGCCCCCCGTACGAGAGCTATGGCTACACCTTC	CASSPPYESYGYTF
TRBD1	TRBV2	TRBJ2-7	15	.	TGTGCCAGCAGACCCGGTAGGACAGGGGGCCAAGAGCAGTACTTC	CASRPGRTGGQEQYF
.	TRBV6-5	TRBJ1-2	16	few	TGTGCCAGCAGTTACTCGATGTCAGACAGTAATGACGGCTACACCTTC	CASSYSMSDSNDGYTF
.	TRBV5-5	TRBJ2-5	16	.	TGTGCCAGCAGCTTGGGTCTAGCGAACAACGAGGAGACCCAGTACTTC	CASSLGLANNEETQYF
.	TRBV6-6	TRBJ2-5	12	.	TGTGCCAGCAGAGAGGCTCAAGAGACCCAGTACTTC	CASREAQETQYF
TRBD2	TRBV5-5	TRBJ2-3	15	.	TGTGCCAGCAGCTTGGTGGGAGGGCCCACAGATACGCAGTATTTT	CASSLVGGPTDTQYF
TRBD1	TRBV18	TRBJ1-5	14	.	TGTGCCAGCTCACGACAGGGGGCGAATCAGCCCCAGCATTTT	CASSRQGANQPQHF
TRBD1	TRBV27	TRBJ1-1	15	.	TGTGCCAGCAGCACCCGGGGACAGGGAAACGCTGAAGCTTTCTTT	CASSTRGQGNAEAFF
TRBD1	TRBV7-8	TRBJ1-5	16	.	TGTGCCAGCAGCTTAGCGACAGGGGCCCTCAATCAGCCCCAGCATTTT	CASSLATGALNQPQHF
.	TRBV27	TRBJ1-5	15	.	TGTGCCAGCAGTTTTTCGGGGCGGGGAGATCAGCCCCAGCATTTT	CASSFSGRGDQPQHF
.	TRBV25-1	TRBJ2-1	15	.	TGTGCCAGCAGTGGGCACGGGCGGGGCTACAATGAGCAGTTCTTC	CASSGHGRGYNEQFF
TRBD1	TRBV5-1	TRBJ2-2	16	.	TGCGCCAGCAGCTTATACAGGACAGGGAACACCGGGGAGCTGTTTTTT	CASSLYRTGNTGELFF
.	TRBV7-3	TRBJ2-1	14	.	TGTGCCAGCAGCTTAAGTGGCACCAACAATGAGCAGTTCTTC	CASSLSGTNNEQFF
TRBD1	TRBV5-5	TRBJ1-2	16	.	TGTGCCAGCAGTTTCGAGACAGGGCAGACGGCCTATGGCTACACCTTC	CASSFETGQTAYGYTF
TRBD1	TRBV15	TRBJ2-4	16	.	TGTGCCACCAGCGGGGGACAGGGGGTAGCCAAAAACATTCAGTACTTC	CATSGGQGVAKNIQYF
TRBD2	TRBV5-1	TRBJ2-1	15	.	TGCGCCAGCAGCTTGGGCGGGACTAGTAGTGATGAGCAGTTCTTC	CASSLGGTSSDEQFF
.	TRBV6-5	TRBJ1-1	14	.	TGTGCCAGCAGACCATACAGGGAGAACACTGAAGCTTTCTTT	CASRPYRENTEAFF
TRBD2	TRBV18	TRBJ2-1	12	.	TGTGCCAGCTCTTCACCAGCGGGGGAGCAGTTCTTC	CASSSPAGEQFF
TRBD1	TRBV28	TRBJ2-2	17	.	TGTGCCAGCAGTTTGACAAAGACAGGGATCGGCACCGGGGAGCTGTTTTTT	CASSLTKTGIGTGELFF
.	TRBV5-5	TRBJ1-2	15	.	TGTGCCAGCAGCTTATCGGCAGGGCTCAACTATGGCTACACCTTC	CASSLSAGLNYGYTF
.	TRBV10-1	TRBJ1-1	12	few	TGCGCCAGCGGACGGACCCGGGGTGAAGCTTTCTTT	CASGRTRGEAFF
TRBD2	TRBV4-2	TRBJ2-3	14	.	TGTGCCAGCACCCTAGCGGGAGTTACAGATACGCAGTATTTT	CASTLAGVTDTQYF
TRBD1	TRBV16	TRBJ1-1	15	many	TGTGCCAGCAGCCAAAGACAGGGAACGAACACTGAAGCTTTCTTT	CASSQRQGTNTEAFF
.	TRBV7-3	TRBJ2-5	13	.	TGTGCCAGCAGCCGGTCAAACCAAGAGACCCAGTACTTC	CASSRSNQETQYF
.	TRBV7-6	TRBJ1-1	13	few	TGTGCCAGCAGCTTAGGTGCAGGGGCAGAAGCTTTCTTT	CASSLGAGAEAFF
TRBD2	TRBV15	TRBJ2-3	17	few	TGTGCCACCAGCCACCCACTAGCGGGAGGGCCTGCAGATACGCAGTATTTT	CATSHPLAGGPADTQYF
TRBD1	TRBV30	TRBJ1-1	14	.	TGTGCCTGGATCCGGGACAGTTTAGTTTCTGAAGCTTTCTTT	CAWIRDSLVSEAFF
.	TRBV6-6	TRBJ2-7	12	.	TGTGCCAGCAGGCGCGGCCCGGGGGAGCAGTACTTC	CASRRGPGEQYF
TRBD2	TRBV27	TRBJ2-1	15	.	TGTGCCAGCAGTTTAATGCTAGCGGGTAACAATGAGCAGTTCTTC	CASSLMLAGNNEQFF
.	TRBV2	TRBJ2-1	13	.	TGTGCCAGCAGTGTCCGGGACTACAATGAGCAGTTCTTC	CASSVRDYNEQFF
.	TRBV7-2	TRBJ2-1	16	few	TGTGCCAGCAGCTTAGCGGTTGGGAGTCGTTACAATGAGCAGTTCTTC	CASSLAVGSRYNEQFF
TRBD2	TRBV25-1	TRBJ2-7	15	.	TGTGCCAGCAGTGTTCTAGCGGGGAGACCCTACGAGCAGTACTTC	CASSVLAGRPYEQYF
TRBD1	TRBV19	TRBJ2-7	15	.	TGTGCCAGTAGTACAGGGGGCCTGCGGAGATACGAGCAGTACTTC	CASSTGGLRRYEQYF
TRBD1	TRBV10-1	TRBJ1-2	17	.	TGCGCCAGCAGTCCCGGGACAGGGGGCTTGGCCGACTATGGCTACACCTTC	CASSPGTGGLADYGYTF
.	TRBV18	TRBJ1-4	14	.	TGTGCCAGCTCACCGGGTTCAGGCGGGGAAAAACTGTTTTTT	CASSPGSGGEKLFF
.	TRBV11-2	TRBJ2-1	18	few	TGTGCCAGCAGCCCCCCCAGGGACTTCCCTAGCTCCTACAATGAGCAGTTCTTC	CASSPPRDFPSSYNEQFF
.	TRBV27	TRBJ2-7	14	.	TGTGCCAGCAGTCCCGGCGGGCTAACCTACGAGCAGTACTTC	CASSPGGLTYEQYF
.	TRBV7-9	TRBJ2-1	12	.	TGTGCCAGCAGCTCCGGAAGCGATGAGCAGTTCTTC	CASSSGSDEQFF
TRBD2	TRBV5-4	TRBJ2-5	14	.	TGTGCCAGCCGACTAGCGGGGGACCAAGAGACCCAGTACTTC	CASRLAGDQETQYF
.	TRBV7-8	TRBJ2-2	17	.	TGTGCCAGCAGCTTTTACTCCGGAGGGGCGCGAACCGGGGAGCTGTTTTTT	CASSFYSGGARTGELFF
.	TRBV4-1	TRBJ2-6	19	once	TGCGCCAGCAGGTCAAAAAGCGCCAATTTTCATACTGATGCCAACGTCCTGACTTTC	CASRSKSANFHTDANVLTF
TRBD2	TRBV27	TRBJ2-1	16	few	TGTGCCAGCAGTTCCCCGGGGGGAGGCATTTACAATGAGCAGTTCTTC	CASSSPGGGIYNEQFF
TRBD1	TRBV6-1	TRBJ1-1	14	.	TGTGCCAGCACCCGAACAGGGGATGGGACTGAAGCTTTCTTT	CASTRTGDGTEAFF
TRBD2	TRBV18	TRBJ2-7	16	.	TGTGCCAGCTCACCCCCTATGACTAGCGGAACCTACGAGCAGTACTTC	CASSPPMTSGTYEQYF
.	TRBV6-4	TRBJ2-1	20	.	TGTGCCAGCAGTGACTCAGTTCGTATCGAAGACAGGCGTCCCTACAATGAGCAGTTCTTC	CASSDSVRIEDRRPYNEQFF
TRBD2	TRBV27	TRBJ2-1	15	.	TGTGCCAGCAGTTACGGCGGGAGGGCGCTTAATGAGCAGTTCTTC	CASSYGGRALNEQFF
.	TRBV29-1	TRBJ2-3	13	once	TGCAGCGTTGTTCTAGCGTGGACAGATACGCAGTATTTT	CSVVLAWTDTQYF
.	TRBV4-2	TRBJ1-2	13	few	TGTGCCAGCAGCCAAACACAGGGAGATGGCTACACCTTC	CASSQTQGDGYTF
TRBD2	TRBV10-2	TRBJ2-7	14	.	TGCGCCAGCCAGGGACTAGCGGGAGGAGGAGAGCAGTACTTC	CASQGLAGGGEQYF
TRBD1	TRBV4-1	TRBJ2-5	14	.	TGCGCCAGCAGGAGGACAGGGGACCAAGAGACCCAGTACTTC	CASRRTGDQETQYF
.	TRBV5-1	TRBJ2-1	14	.	TGCGCCAGCAGCTTCGCCAACTCGTACAATGAGCAGTTCTTC	CASSFANSYNEQFF